This TCR beta chain emerged from a study of spatial heterogeneity in lung cancer. Each TCR cDNA molecule bore a unique molecular identifier. TCRdb fed the 5' RACE reads into MiXCR, producing one record per CDR3 protein. The data show roughly 70,000 distinct CDR3 sequences, with 13% seen just once and approximately 7.2% held by the top ten. The germline V gene has CDR1 LGHNA and CDR2 YSLEER. The CDR3 extends over 15 amino acids. The V end lost 1 base, the J end lost 3 bases, and 13 bases lay between the germline ends. Noted time point: sample taken at primary tumor resection. The input material, whole RNA from tumor, nontumor lung or frozen PBMC, was sequenced unsorted. A total of fewer than 80 untreated early-stage non-small cell lung cancer patients served as donors. This clonotype was seen ten or more times.

This chain connects TRBV4-3 to TRBJ2-7; no firm D call. Sequencing was performed on PBMCs, taken at surgery. This clonotype was obtained from a male donor with early-stage non-small cell lung cancer. The CDR3 sequence: CASSQVFDRSYEQYF. In nucleotides, the CDR3 is TGCGCCAGCAGCCAAGTTTTTGATCGGAGCTACGAGCAGTACTTC.